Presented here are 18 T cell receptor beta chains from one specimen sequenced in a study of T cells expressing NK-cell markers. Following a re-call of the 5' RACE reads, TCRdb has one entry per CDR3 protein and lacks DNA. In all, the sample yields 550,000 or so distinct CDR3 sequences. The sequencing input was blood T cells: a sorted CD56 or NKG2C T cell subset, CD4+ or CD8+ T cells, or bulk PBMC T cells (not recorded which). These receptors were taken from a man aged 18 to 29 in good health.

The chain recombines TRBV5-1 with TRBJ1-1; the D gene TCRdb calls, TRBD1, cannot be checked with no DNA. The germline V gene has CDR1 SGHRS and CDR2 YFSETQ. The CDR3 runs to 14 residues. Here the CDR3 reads CASSLAPGTGEAFF.

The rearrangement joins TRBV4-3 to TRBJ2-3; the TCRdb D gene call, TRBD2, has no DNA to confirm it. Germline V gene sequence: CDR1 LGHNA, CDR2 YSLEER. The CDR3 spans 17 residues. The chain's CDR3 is CASSQVGGGRAGDTQYF.

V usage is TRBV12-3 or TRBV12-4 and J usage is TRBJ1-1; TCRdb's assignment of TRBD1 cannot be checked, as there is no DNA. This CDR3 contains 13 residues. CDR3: CASSGGTGEVAFF.

CDR3: CASSFASGREQFF. The gene calls are TRBV5-8 and TRBJ2-1; there is no DNA to check the TCRdb D call of TRBD2. The CDR3 sequence is 13 residues long. Germline V gene lookup returns CDR1 SGHTS and CDR2 YDEGEE.

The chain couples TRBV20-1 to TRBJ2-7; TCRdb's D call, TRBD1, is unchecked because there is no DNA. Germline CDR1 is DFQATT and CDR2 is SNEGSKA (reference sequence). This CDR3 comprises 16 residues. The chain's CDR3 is CSARPTPGQGAFEQYF.

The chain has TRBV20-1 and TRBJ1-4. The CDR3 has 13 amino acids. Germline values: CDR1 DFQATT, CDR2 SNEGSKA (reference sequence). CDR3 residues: CSALQGGGRKLFF.

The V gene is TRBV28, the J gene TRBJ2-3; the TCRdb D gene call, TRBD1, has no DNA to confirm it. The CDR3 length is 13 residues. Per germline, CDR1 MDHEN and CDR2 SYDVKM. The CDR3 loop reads CASRTESADTQYF.

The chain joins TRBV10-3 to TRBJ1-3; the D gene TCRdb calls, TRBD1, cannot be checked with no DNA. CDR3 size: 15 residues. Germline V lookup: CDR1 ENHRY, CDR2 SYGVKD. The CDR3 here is CAIRPGPNSGNTIYF.

The CDR3 sequence: CAISESTMGRIQETQYF. The V gene is TRBV10-3, the J gene TRBJ2-5; no DNA is available, so the TRBD1 call from TCRdb remains unchecked. This CDR3 spans 17 amino acids. Germline V CDR1 and CDR2: ENHRY, SYGVKD.

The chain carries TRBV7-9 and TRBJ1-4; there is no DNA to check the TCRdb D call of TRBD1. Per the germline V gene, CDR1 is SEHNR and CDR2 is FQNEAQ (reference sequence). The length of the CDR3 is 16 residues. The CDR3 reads CASSLDATGSNEKLFF.

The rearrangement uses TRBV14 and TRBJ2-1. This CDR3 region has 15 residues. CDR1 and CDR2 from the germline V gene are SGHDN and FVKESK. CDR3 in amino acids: CASSQIGTRYNEQFF. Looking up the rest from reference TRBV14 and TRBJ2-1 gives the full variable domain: EAGVTQFPSHSVIEKGQTVTLRCDPISGHDNLYWYRRVMGKEIKFLLHFVKESKQDESGMPNNRFLAERTGGTYSTLKVQPAELEDSGVYFCASSQIGTRYNEQFFGPGTRLTVL.

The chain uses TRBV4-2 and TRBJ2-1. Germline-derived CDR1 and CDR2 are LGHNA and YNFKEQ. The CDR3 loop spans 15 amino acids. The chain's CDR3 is CASSQDLASYNEQFF.

The CDR3 here is CASSKEQGYGELFF. The chain has TRBV12-3 or TRBV12-4 and TRBJ2-2; there is no DNA to check the TCRdb D call of TRBD1. The CDR3 covers 14 residues.

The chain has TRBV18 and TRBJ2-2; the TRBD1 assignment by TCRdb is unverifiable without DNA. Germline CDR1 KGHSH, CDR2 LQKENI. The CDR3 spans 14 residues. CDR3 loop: CASSPEGETGELFF.

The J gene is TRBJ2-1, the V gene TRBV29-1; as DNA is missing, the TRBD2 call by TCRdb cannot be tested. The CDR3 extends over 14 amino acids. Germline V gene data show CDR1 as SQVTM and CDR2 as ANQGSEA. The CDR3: CSVYVGGNYNEQFF.

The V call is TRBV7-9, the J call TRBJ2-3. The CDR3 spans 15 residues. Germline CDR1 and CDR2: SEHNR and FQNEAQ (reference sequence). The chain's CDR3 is CASSYNGEYTDTQYF.

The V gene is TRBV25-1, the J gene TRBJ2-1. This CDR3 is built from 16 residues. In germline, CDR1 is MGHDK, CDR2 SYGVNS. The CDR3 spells CASSENSGSSYNEQFF.

CDR3 protein: CASNNTAGGTGPDKEFF. The rearrangement joins TRBV28 to TRBJ2-1; TCRdb reports TRBD1, a call that lacks DNA to check it against. The germline gives CDR1 MDHEN, CDR2 SYDVKM. This CDR3 is 17 amino acids long. Looking up the rest from reference TRBV28 and TRBJ2-1 gives the full variable domain: DVKVTQSSRYLVKRTGEKVFLECVQDMDHENMFWYRQDPGLGLRLIYFSYDVKMKEKGDIPEGYSVSREKKERFSLILESASTNQTSMYLCASNNTAGGTGPDKEFFGPGTRLTVL.